Listed below are T cell receptor beta chains from one sample, sequenced in a study of response to subunit inactivated influenza vaccine. Each CDR3 protein gets one entry after TCRdb re-called the RT-PCR reads with MiXCR. The sample yields about 620,000 distinct CDR3 sequences, about 10% seen once. Here the sequenced sample was PBMCs from blood, taken on the day of vaccination. The source of these receptors is a man aged 45-65 years who received an inactivated influenza vaccine. Each CDR3 is given with its conserved first and last residue.

v_gene,CDR3aa
TRBV6-6,CASGGGTYNEQFF
TRBV18,CASSPSGTGGYEQYF
TRBV27,CASSLNGGTPEQFF
TRBV6-2/TRBV6-3,CASRDNGRNSPGYEQYF
TRBV6-1,CASSERQGLSSYEQYF
TRBV20-1,CSASFGPTNEKLFF
TRBV6-2/TRBV6-3,CASSLGIIGYEQYF
TRBV5-1,CASRGSTYNEQFF
TRBV5-1,CASSRGVAWFTDTQYF
TRBV7-2,CASSPGDRFWGQYF
TRBV20-1,CSAREENTGELFF